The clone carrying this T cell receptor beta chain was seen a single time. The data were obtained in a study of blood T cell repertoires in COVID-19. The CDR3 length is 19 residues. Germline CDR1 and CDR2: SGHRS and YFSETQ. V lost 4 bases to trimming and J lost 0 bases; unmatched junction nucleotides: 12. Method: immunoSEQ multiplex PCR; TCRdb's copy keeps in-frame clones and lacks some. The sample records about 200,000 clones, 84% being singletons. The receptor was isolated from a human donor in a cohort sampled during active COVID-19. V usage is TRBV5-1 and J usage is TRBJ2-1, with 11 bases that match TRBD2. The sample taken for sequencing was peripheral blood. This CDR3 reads CASSRAGTSGLSSYNEQFF. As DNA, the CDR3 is TGCGCCAGCAGCCGAGCCGGGACTAGCGGACTCAGCTCCTACAATGAGCAGTTCTTC.